The T cell receptor beta chain under discussion was sequenced for a study of cytomegalovirus exposure and HLA in healthy donors. The PCR used 60 Vbeta and 13 Jbeta primers. The method was immunoSEQ multiplex PCR; TCRdb's version includes in-frame clones alone and lacks a portion of them. In the table there are about 140,000 clones, 60% to 80% of which are singletons. The V end was cut by 6 bases, the J end by 3 bases, with 12 bases between. The CDR3 contains 13 residues. Germline values: CDR1 SGHTS, CDR2 YDEGEE. Sequencing was done on a sample of PBMCs. This chain links TRBV5-8 with TRBJ2-5, with D perhaps matching TRBD2 (5 bases). The sequence derives from a male donor in good health and CMV-seronegative. CDR3 protein: CASNQLREETQYF. The CDR3 DNA follows: TGTGCCAGCAACCAGTTGAGGGAAGAGACCCAGTACTTC.